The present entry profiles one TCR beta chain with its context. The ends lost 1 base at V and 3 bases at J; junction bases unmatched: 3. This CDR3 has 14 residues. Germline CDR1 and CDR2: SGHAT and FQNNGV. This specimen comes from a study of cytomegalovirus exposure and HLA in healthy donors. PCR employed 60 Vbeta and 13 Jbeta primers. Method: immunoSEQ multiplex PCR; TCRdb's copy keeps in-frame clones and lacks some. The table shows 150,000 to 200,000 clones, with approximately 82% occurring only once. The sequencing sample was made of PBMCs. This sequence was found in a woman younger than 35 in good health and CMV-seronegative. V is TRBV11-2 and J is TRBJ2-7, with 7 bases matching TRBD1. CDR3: CASSLGGTVYEQYF. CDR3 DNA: TGTGCCAGCAGCTTAGGAGGGACAGTCTACGAGCAGTACTTC.